These T cell receptor beta chains were read from a single sample in a study of sequential checkpoint blockade in melanoma. Assay used: immunoSEQ multiplex PCR; TCRdb lists only in-frame clones, some missing. Here the sample spans about 18,000 clones, approximately 57% being singletons. This specimen was CD8+ T cells sorted from blood (inferred from file names), taken from a patient given nivolumab and ipilimumab in sequence. The receptors originated from a human donor with melanoma. The CDR3 runs from the conserved cysteine through the conserved F or W. The D gene is left open where the match is weak.

d_gene	v_gene	len	j_gene	CDR3aa
.	TRBV19	16	TRBJ2-7	CASSLASARRPAEQYF
.	TRBV5-1	13	TRBJ1-1	CASSLGSGSEAFF
TRBD2	TRBV27	16	TRBJ2-3	CASDPFAGRGGGTQYF
.	TRBV7-3	14	TRBJ2-3	CASSSPGLDYTQYF
.	TRBV30	17	TRBJ1-2	CAWSVLSTDLINYGYTF
TRBD1	TRBV4-1	15	TRBJ1-5	CASSYSGTGVQPQHF
TRBD1	TRBV9	15	TRBJ1-2	CASSVVGGTGLGYTF
TRBD1	TRBV12-5	15	TRBJ1-2	CASGLADRPDYGYTF
TRBD1	TRBV30	15	TRBJ1-2	CAWSLGTGGLYGYTF
.	TRBV28	15	TRBJ1-6	CASSKTTVGNSPLHF
.	TRBV27	14	TRBJ2-1	CASSLTGAYNEQFF
.	TRBV6-5	13	TRBJ2-3	CASRVVGADTQYF
TRBD2	TRBV11-3	16	TRBJ2-1	CASSVTSGGGFNEQFF
.	TRBV6-5	14	TRBJ2-7	CASSAELRYSEQYF
.	TRBV4-2	15	TRBJ2-3	CASSQEFRTADTQYF
TRBD2	TRBV9	16	TRBJ2-3	CASSTGTSGSSDTQYF
.	TRBV5-8	13	TRBJ1-2	CASSASTGYGYTF
.	TRBV7-9	12	TRBJ2-7	CASSFFPGEQYF
TRBD1	TRBV4-1	15	TRBJ2-7	CASSQETGGMYEQYF
.	TRBV13	15	TRBJ2-7	CASSLAGRDSYEQYF
.	TRBV2	14	TRBJ1-5	CASTPGISNQPQHF
.	TRBV30	11	TRBJ1-1	CAWSLADEAFF
.	TRBV2	16	TRBJ2-3	CASSEARQLFTDTQYF
TRBD1	TRBV27	16	TRBJ1-1	CASSSRWGQVEREAFF
TRBD2	TRBV5-4	19	TRBJ2-1	CASSFLPTPTSGRDGEQFF
TRBD2	TRBV7-9	15	TRBJ2-5	CASSLGLAGEETQYF
TRBD2	TRBV2	15	TRBJ2-7	CASSEFPSGNYEQYF